Here is one TCR beta chain with its context. Its antigen is not identified. The CDR3 loop spans 17 amino acids. Trimming left V 0 bases short and J 0 bases short, with 12 bases between. Per the germline V gene, CDR1 is LNHNV and CDR2 is YYDKDF (reference sequence). The sample is drawn from a study of cytomegalovirus exposure and HLA in healthy donors. Overall study results and limits: The tendency of first-cohort TCR clusters to co-occur in the roughly 130 validation repertoires emerged from a later analysis. As was reported, the classifier diagnosed cytomegalovirus status with high specificity and sensitivity.

Clones were sequenced by immunoSEQ multiplex PCR, and TCRdb holds only the in-frame ones, with some missing. In the table there are tens of thousands of clones, about 93% of which are singletons. The chain combines TRBV15 with TRBJ1-3; D gene unclear. This clonotype originated in a woman in her twenties or thirties in good health and CMV-seropositive. The sample comprised PBMCs. CDR3 amino acids: CATSREVGSHSGNTIYF. DNA for the CDR3: TGTGCCACCAGCAGAGAGGTGGGCAGCCACTCTGGAAACACCATATATTTT.